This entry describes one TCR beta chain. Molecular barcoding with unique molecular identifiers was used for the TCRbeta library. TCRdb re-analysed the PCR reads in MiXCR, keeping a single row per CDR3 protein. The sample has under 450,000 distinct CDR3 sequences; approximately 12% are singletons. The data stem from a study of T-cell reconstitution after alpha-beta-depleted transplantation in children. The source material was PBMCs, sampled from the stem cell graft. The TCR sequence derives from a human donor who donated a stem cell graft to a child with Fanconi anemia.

The CDR3 here is CASSLTGVYSNQPQHF. The CDR3 coding sequence is TGTGCCAGCAGTTTAACAGGGGTATATAGCAATCAGCCCCAGCATTTT. The chain uses TRBV27 and TRBJ1-5; 7 positions agree with TRBD1. Per germline, CDR1 MNHEY and CDR2 SMNVEV (reference sequence). V trimming: 2 bases; J trimming: 0 bases; junction bases outside the gene matches: 4. This CDR3 spans 16 amino acids.